These 21 T cell receptor beta chains originate from one sample sequenced in a study of T cell responses to AZD1222 COVID-19 vaccine. Measured with immunoSEQ multiplex PCR; TCRdb has only the in-frame clones, and not every one. The sample includes fewer than 200,000 clones, more than 80% seen only once; the top ten take 5% to 7%. The material was peripheral blood, obtained on day 0 of AZD1222 vaccination. Every receptor here comes from an adult in good health.

This chain joins TRBV2 and TRBJ1-5; D is possibly TRBD1 (6 bases). The CDR3 is 15 amino acids. The germline V gene has CDR1 SNHLY and CDR2 FYNNEI. V lost 8 bases and J 0 bases, leaving 14 bases between the germline ends. The CDR3 protein is CASGSTGYSNQPQHF. CDR3 sequence (DNA): TGTGCCAGCGGCTCGACAGGATATAGCAATCAGCCCCAGCATTTT.

This clone was recorded only once. V gene TRBV28 combines with J gene TRBJ1-1; D is unclear. The CDR3 has 13 residues. From germline, CDR1 is MDHEN and CDR2 SYDVKM. Between the trimmed V and J ends, which lost 4 bases and 8 bases, there was a span of 14 bases. The CDR3 bases are TGTGCCAGCAGTTCCATGACTACTACAGAAGCTTTCTTT. It yields the protein CASSSMTTTEAFF. The full variable domain, its missing parts supplied by reference TRBV28 and TRBJ1-1, is DVKVTQSSRYLVKRTGEKVFLECVQDMDHENMFWYRQDPGLGLRLIYFSYDVKMKEKGDIPEGYSVSREKKERFSLILESASTNQTSMYLCASSSMTTTEAFFGQGTRLTVV.

The CDR3 loop reads CASTDRDRGHQPQHF. The DNA for the CDR3 is TGTGCCAGTACCGACAGAGACAGGGGCCATCAGCCCCAGCATTTT. The rearrangement uses TRBV19 and TRBJ1-5, with 8 bases aligning to TRBD1. The CDR3 consists of 15 residues. CDR1 LNHDA and CDR2 SQIVND come from the germline V gene (reference sequence). Unmatched junction bases numbered 10, after V lost 7 bases and J lost 5 bases.

The chain combines TRBV30 with TRBJ1-1; D is ambiguous. Germline values: CDR1 GTSNPN, CDR2 SVGIG (reference sequence). Trimming shortened V by 4 bases and J by 1 base, and 4 bases separated the two germline ends. The CDR3 is 11 residues long. CDR3 sequence (DNA): TGTGCCTGGAACACGAACACTGAAGCTTTCTTT. Its protein is CAWNTNTEAFF.

V and J are TRBV5-8 and TRBJ1-5; maybe TRBD1 (5 bases). The ends were cut back, 4 bases at V and 0 bases at J, with 14 bases in the middle. CDR3 length: 16 residues. CDR1 is SGHTS, CDR2 YDEGEE, per germline. CDR3 coding DNA: TGTGCCAGCAGCCCGGTAGGGCAGGGTAGCAATCAGCCCCAGCATTTT. Protein sequence: CASSPVGQGSNQPQHF.

The V gene is TRBV15, the J gene TRBJ2-7, with a possible D match to TRBD2 (6 bases). Germline V gene lookup returns CDR1 LNHNV and CDR2 YYDKDF (reference sequence). Deletions cut 0 bases from V and 4 bases from J, with 13 bases between. The CDR3 is made up of 15 amino acids. The CDR3 spells CATSREQGGGYEQYF. The CDR3 DNA is TGTGCCACCAGCAGAGAGCAGGGAGGAGGGTACGAGCAGTACTTC. The entire variable domain, with the rest obtained from reference TRBV15 and TRBJ2-7, is as follows: DAMVIQNPRYQVTQFGKPVTLSCSQTLNHNVMYWYQQKSSQAPKLLFHYYDKDFNNEADTPDNFQSRRPNTSFCFLDIRSPGLGDTAMYLCATSREQGGGYEQYFGPGTRLTVT.

The CDR3 here is CASSENGGLLNTEAFF. CDR3 bases: TGTGCCAGCAGTGAAAATGGGGGGCTCTTGAACACTGAAGCTTTCTTT. This chain joins TRBV6-1 and TRBJ1-1, with a possible D match to TRBD1 (6 bases). Trimming removed 2 bases from V and 0 bases from J, with 13 bases in between. The CDR3 loop spans 16 amino acids. Per the germline V gene, CDR1 is MNHNS and CDR2 is SASEGT.

V and J are TRBV6-2 or TRBV6-3 and TRBJ1-5; 8 bases match TRBD1. Unmatched junction bases numbered 18, after V lost 6 bases and J lost 11 bases. Germline CDR1 and CDR2: MNHEY and SVGEGT. This CDR3 region has 16 residues. The CDR3 spells CASSQTRQGLGWAQHF. DNA of the CDR3: TGTGCCAGCAGCCAAACGCGACAGGGGCTAGGTTGGGCCCAGCATTTT.

The rearrangement joins TRBV7-2 to TRBJ2-5; the D gene is possibly TRBD1 (5 bases). Germline CDR1 is SGHTA and CDR2 is FQGNSA. The V gene lost 11 bases and the J gene lost 5 bases, with 24 bases spanning the gap. This CDR3 region has 15 residues. The CDR3 bases are TGTGCCTGCCAGTCAGGGCCCCAAACGTGGGAGACCCAGTACTTC. Translated, it gives CACQSGPQTWETQYF.

This clone was observed a single time. The rearrangement uses TRBV7-2 and TRBJ2-1; 8 bases agree with TRBD1. Germline assignment: CDR1 SGHTA and CDR2 FQGNSA. This CDR3 spans 15 amino acids. V dropped 3 bases and J dropped 6; count of bases not matched to a gene: 7. CDR3 in amino acids: CASSFWTGRSNEQFF. In nucleotides, the CDR3 is TGTGCCAGCAGCTTTTGGACAGGGCGGAGCAATGAGCAGTTCTTC.

The V call is TRBV7-9, the J call TRBJ2-3, with 9 bases lining up with TRBD2. Trimming removed 3 bases from V and 4 bases from J; junction bases left unmatched: 5. CDR1 is SEHNR and CDR2 is FQNEAQ in the germline V gene (reference sequence). This CDR3 comprises 15 residues. This chain's CDR3 is CASSFYSGGADTQYF. The CDR3 DNA is TGTGCCAGCAGCTTCTATAGCGGGGGTGCAGATACGCAGTATTTT.

The sample holds one count of this clone. The chain employs TRBV18 and TRBJ1-2; no firm D call. The V end lost 2 bases, the J end lost 3 bases, and 10 bases lay between the germline ends. This CDR3 spans 14 amino acids. Germline-derived CDR1 and CDR2 are KGHSH and LQKENI. CDR3 nucleotide sequence: TGTGCCAGCTCACCATCGGGAGGGCACTATGGCTACACCTTC. Translating gives CASSPSGGHYGYTF. Complete variable domain (other parts from reference TRBV18 and TRBJ1-2): NAGVMQNPRHLVRRRGQEARLRCSPMKGHSHVYWYRQLPEEGLKFMVYLQKENIIDESGMPKERFSAEFPKEGPSILRIQQVVRGDSAAYFCASSPSGGHYGYTFGSGTRLTVV.

This clone was recorded once. The chain has TRBV6-5 and TRBJ2-1; a weak D match, TRBD2 (5 bases). Germline V gene sequence: CDR1 MNHEY, CDR2 SVGAGI. The CDR3 spans 16 residues. V lost 4 bases, J lost 0 bases, and 13 bases lay in between. CDR3 in amino acids: CASSSIAFSSYNEQFF. The CDR3 nucleotides are TGTGCCAGCAGTTCAATAGCGTTTAGCTCCTACAATGAGCAGTTCTTC.

The chain employs TRBV2 and TRBJ1-5, with D possibly matching TRBD1 (6 bases). This CDR3 region has 14 residues. From germline, CDR1 is SNHLY and CDR2 FYNNEI. Trimming left V 6 bases short and J 10 bases short, with 19 bases between. The DNA for the CDR3 is TGTGCCAGCAGATTTGGGGGGCTGGGCTTCCCCCAGCATTTT. Amino acids: CASRFGGLGFPQHF.

This sequence joins TRBV9 and TRBJ2-3, with 10 positions matching TRBD1. The germline gives CDR1 SGDLS, CDR2 YYNGEE. The J segment lost 1 base and the V segment lost 4 bases, leaving 3 bases of the junction unmatched. CDR3 size: 15 residues. The CDR3 loop reads CASSLGTGGTDTQYF. CDR3 DNA sequence: TGTGCCAGCAGCCTCGGGACAGGGGGCACAGATACGCAGTATTTT.

The genes are TRBV19 and TRBJ2-7; 12 positions agree with TRBD2. CDR1 LNHDA and CDR2 SQIVND come from the germline V gene (reference sequence). The CDR3 covers 15 residues. The junction had 7 bases not matched to a gene; V was cut back by 5 bases and J by 5 bases. For the CDR3, the DNA is TGTGCCAGTAGTTTCCTGACTAGCGGGAGCGACGAGCAGTACTTC. Translation: CASSFLTSGSDEQYF.

The chain combines TRBV5-1 with TRBJ2-7; D may be TRBD1 or TRBD2 (6 bases each). Germline values: CDR1 SGHRS, CDR2 YFSETQ. This CDR3 contains 13 residues. The V and J ends lost 4 bases and 2 bases respectively, with 10 bases between them. This CDR3 is CASSPGGTYEQYF. CDR3 coding DNA: TGCGCCAGCAGCCCCGGGGGCACCTACGAGCAGTACTTC.

The rearrangement links TRBV5-6 to TRBJ1-2; D gene uncertain. This CDR3 is 15 amino acids long. CDR1 and CDR2 from the germline V gene are SGHDT and YYEEEE. Between the trimmed V and J ends, which lost 0 bases and 3 bases, there was a span of 12 bases. The CDR3 DNA is TGTGCCAGCAGCTTGGGGCAGCTTAGATACTATGGCTACACCTTC. It specifies CASSLGQLRYYGYTF. Using reference TRBV5-6 and TRBJ1-2 for the parts outside the CDR3, the full variable domain is DAGVTQSPTHLIKTRGQQVTLRCSPKSGHDTVSWYQQALGQGPQFIFQYYEEEERQRGNFPDRFSGHQFPNYSSELNVNALLLGDSALYLCASSLGQLRYYGYTFGSGTRLTVV.

The V gene is TRBV11-2, the J gene TRBJ1-2; D remains ambiguous. CDR1 is SGHAT and CDR2 is FQNNGV in the germline V gene. The CDR3 totals 13 residues. Deletions cut 2 bases from V and 9 bases from J, with 13 bases between. CDR3 sequence reads: CASSLSNGRSYTF. CDR3 nucleotides: TGTGCCAGCAGCTTAAGTAACGGTCGGAGCTACACCTTC.

V is TRBV14 and J is TRBJ2-7; D may be TRBD2 (6 bases). Germline CDR1 SGHDN, CDR2 FVKESK. Trimming shortened V by 4 bases and J by 4 bases, and 11 bases separated the two germline ends. CDR3 length equals 13 residues. This CDR3 reads CASSRRGLYEQYF. The CDR3 bases are TGTGCCAGCAGCCGACGGGGGTTATACGAGCAGTACTTC.

The V gene is TRBV7-2, the J gene TRBJ2-5; a possible D gene is TRBD1 (5 bases). Germline CDR1 SGHTA, CDR2 FQGNSA. CDR3 length equals 14 residues. The ends were cut back, 5 bases at V and 5 bases at J, with 15 bases in the middle. This CDR3 is CASSRTPGFETQYF. CDR3 sequence (DNA): TGTGCCAGCAGCCGGACCCCAGGGTTCGAGACCCAGTACTTC. Filled out from reference TRBV7-2 and TRBJ2-5, the complete variable domain reads GAGVSQSPSNKVTEKGKDVELRCDPISGHTALYWYRQSLGQGLEFLIYFQGNSAPDKSGLPSDRFSAERTGGSVSTLTIQRTQQEDSAVYLCASSRTPGFETQYFGPGTRLLVL.